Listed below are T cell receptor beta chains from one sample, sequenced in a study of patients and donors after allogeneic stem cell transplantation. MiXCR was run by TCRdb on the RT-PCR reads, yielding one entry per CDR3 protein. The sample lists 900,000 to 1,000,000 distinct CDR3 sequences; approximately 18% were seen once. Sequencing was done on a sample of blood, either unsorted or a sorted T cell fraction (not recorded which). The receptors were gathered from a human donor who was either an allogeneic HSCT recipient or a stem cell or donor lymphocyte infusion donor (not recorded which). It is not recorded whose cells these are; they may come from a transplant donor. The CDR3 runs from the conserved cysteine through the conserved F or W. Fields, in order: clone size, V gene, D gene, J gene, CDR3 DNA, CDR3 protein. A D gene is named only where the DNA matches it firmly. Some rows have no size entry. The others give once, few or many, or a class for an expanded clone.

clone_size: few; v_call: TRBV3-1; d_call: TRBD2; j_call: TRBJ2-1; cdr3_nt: TGTGCCAGCAGCCAAGAACTACTAGCGGCATACAATGAGCAGTTCTTC; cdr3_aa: CASSQELLAAYNEQFF
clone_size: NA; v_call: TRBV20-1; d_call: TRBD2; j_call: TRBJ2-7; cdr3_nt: TGCAGTGCTAGAGCTAGCGGACTCTACGAGCAGTACTTC; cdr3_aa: CSARASGLYEQYF
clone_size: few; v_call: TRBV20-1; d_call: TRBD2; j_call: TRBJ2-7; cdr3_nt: TGCAGTGCTAGAGAGACTAGCTTCGTCTACGAGCAGTACTTC; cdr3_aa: CSARETSFVYEQYF
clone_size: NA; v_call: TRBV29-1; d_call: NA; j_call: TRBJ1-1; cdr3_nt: TGCAGCTCCGAAAGGGCTCTCGTAAGAACTGAAGCTTTCTTT; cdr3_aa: CSSERALVRTEAFF
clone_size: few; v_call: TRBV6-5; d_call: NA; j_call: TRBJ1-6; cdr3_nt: TGTGCCAGCAGTTATTCGGTGTCAGTTAATTCACCCCTCCACTTT; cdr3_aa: CASSYSVSVNSPLHF
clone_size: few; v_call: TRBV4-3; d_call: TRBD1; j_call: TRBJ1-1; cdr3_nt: TGCGCCAGCAGCCAAGACTATAGGGGGCTTGATGAAGCTTTCTTT; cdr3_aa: CASSQDYRGLDEAFF
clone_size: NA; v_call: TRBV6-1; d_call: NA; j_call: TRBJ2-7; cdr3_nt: TGTGCCAGCAGTCGTGACAGGAATTCCTACGAGCAGTACTTC; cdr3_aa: CASSRDRNSYEQYF
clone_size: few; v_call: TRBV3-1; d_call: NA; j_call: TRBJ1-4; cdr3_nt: TGTGCCAGCAGCCGACAAGGATCGGGGGGTGAAAAACTGTTTTTT; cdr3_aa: CASSRQGSGGEKLFF
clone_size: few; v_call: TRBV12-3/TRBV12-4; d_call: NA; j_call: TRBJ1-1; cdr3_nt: TGTGCCAGCAGTTGGGGGGCGACCCGGGGAGCTTTCTTT; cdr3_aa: CASSWGATRGAFF
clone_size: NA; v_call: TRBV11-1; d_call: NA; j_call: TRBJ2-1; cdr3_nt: TGTGCCAGCAGCCCCTTTCGGATCCCAAGCTCCTACAATGAGCAGTTCTTC; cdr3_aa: CASSPFRIPSSYNEQFF
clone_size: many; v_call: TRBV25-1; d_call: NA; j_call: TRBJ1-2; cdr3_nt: TGTGCCAGCAGTAGTCCAGGCGGCTATGGCTACACCTTC; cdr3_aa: CASSSPGGYGYTF
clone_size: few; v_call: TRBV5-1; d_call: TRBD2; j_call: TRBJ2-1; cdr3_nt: TGCGCCAGCAGCTTGGGTGGCGGGGGAGCCTACAATGAGCAGTTCTTC; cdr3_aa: CASSLGGGGAYNEQFF
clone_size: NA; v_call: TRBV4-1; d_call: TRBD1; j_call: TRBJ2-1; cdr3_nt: TGCGCCAGCAGCCTTACGACAGGGGTTGGTGACAATGAGCAGTTCTTC; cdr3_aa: CASSLTTGVGDNEQFF
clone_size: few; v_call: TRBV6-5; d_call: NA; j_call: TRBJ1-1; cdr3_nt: TGTGCCAGCAGTTACGAGGGGACGGAATTGAACACTGAAGCTTTCTTT; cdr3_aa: CASSYEGTELNTEAFF
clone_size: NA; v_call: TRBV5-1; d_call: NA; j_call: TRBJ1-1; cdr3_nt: TGCGCCAGCAGCCCGGGGTTGCTCGACACTGAAGCTTTCTTT; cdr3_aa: CASSPGLLDTEAFF
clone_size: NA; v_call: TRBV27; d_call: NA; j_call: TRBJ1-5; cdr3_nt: TGTGCCAGCAGTCCACCGGGGCTTCCGCCCCAGCATTTT; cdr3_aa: CASSPPGLPPQHF
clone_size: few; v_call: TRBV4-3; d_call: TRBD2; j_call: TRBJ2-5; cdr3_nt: TGCGCCAGCAGCCAAGGTCTAGCGGGGGCGTCCCGGACCCAGTACTTC; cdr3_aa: CASSQGLAGASRTQYF
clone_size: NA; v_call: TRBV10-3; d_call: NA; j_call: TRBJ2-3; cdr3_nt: TGTGCCATCAGCGATAGGAGTAGTAGCGGAACAGATACGCAGTATTTT; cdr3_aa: CAISDRSSSGTDTQYF
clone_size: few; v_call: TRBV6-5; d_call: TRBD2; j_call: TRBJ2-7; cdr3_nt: TGTGCCAGCAGTTCCTGGACTAGCGGGACAAAGTACGAGCAGTACTTC; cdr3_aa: CASSSWTSGTKYEQYF
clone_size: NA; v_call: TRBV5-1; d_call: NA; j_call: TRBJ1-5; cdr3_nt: TGCGCCAGCAGCTTGGTGGTAAATGGACAGCCCCAGCATTTT; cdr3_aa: CASSLVVNGQPQHF
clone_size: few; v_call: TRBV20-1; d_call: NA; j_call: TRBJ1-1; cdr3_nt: TGCAGTGCTAGAGATCTCTGGGGGAACACTGAAGCTTTCTTT; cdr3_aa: CSARDLWGNTEAFF
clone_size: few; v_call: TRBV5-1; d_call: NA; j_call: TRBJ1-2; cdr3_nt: TGCGCCAGCAGCTTGGCCCGGACAGACCCCCGAAGCTACACCTTC; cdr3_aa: CASSLARTDPRSYTF